One sample yielded the 22 T cell receptor beta chains listed below, sequenced in a study of cytomegalovirus exposure and HLA in healthy donors. The study ran its PCR with 60 Vbeta and 13 Jbeta primers. TCRdb's copy holds only in-frame clones and misses some; the assay was immunoSEQ multiplex PCR. The table has some 76,000 clones, less than 80% seen once; the top ten hold around 8.9%. Sequenced: PBMCs. The receptors derive from a middle-aged woman in good health and CMV-seropositive.

The chain has TRBV11-1 and TRBJ2-3; TRBD1 is a possible D gene (5 bases). V lost 0 bases, J lost 1 base, and 8 bases lay in between. Germline V gene lookup returns CDR1 SGHAT and CDR2 FQDESV (reference sequence). The CDR3 length is 15 residues. The CDR3 coding sequence is TGTGCCAGCAGCTTAGCTGGGGCCCGCACAGATACGCAGTATTTT. Amino acids: CASSLAGARTDTQYF. Full variable domain (remainder filled in from reference TRBV11-1 and TRBJ2-3): EAEVAQSPRYKITEKSQAVAFWCDPISGHATLYWYRQILGQGPELLVQFQDESVVDDSQLPKDRFSAERLKGVDSTLKIQPAELGDSAMYLCASSLAGARTDTQYFGPGTRLTVL.

This clone appeared a few times. CDR3 in DNA: TGTGCCAGCTCATCAACAACCGACACTGAAGCTTTCTTT. It specifies CASSSTTDTEAFF. The V gene is TRBV18, the J gene TRBJ1-1; no reliable D call. V lost 5 bases and J 3 bases, leaving 10 bases between the germline ends. This CDR3 region has 13 residues. CDR1 is KGHSH, CDR2 LQKENI, per germline.

The chain has TRBV5-1 and TRBJ2-1, with 7 positions matching TRBD2. The CDR3 covers 11 residues. Germline loops: CDR1 SGHRS, CDR2 YFSETQ. After removal of 7 bases from V and 7 bases from J, the junction contained 2 bases not matched to a gene. The CDR3 spells CASWEGNEQFF. The CDR3 DNA sequence: TGCGCCAGCTGGGAGGGGAATGAGCAGTTCTTC.

The rearrangement links TRBV6-6 to TRBJ1-1; D might be TRBD1 (5 bases). The germline V gene has CDR1 MNHNY and CDR2 SVGAGI (reference sequence). This CDR3 spans 13 amino acids. The V and J ends lost 2 bases and 5 bases respectively, with 9 bases between them. In nucleotides, the CDR3 is TGTGCCAGCAGTTACCGGGGGGGAACTGAAGCTTTCTTT. Protein sequence: CASSYRGGTEAFF.

The chain links TRBV21-1 to TRBJ2-1; the D call TRBD2 from the table was never checked on the DNA. TRBV21-1 is annotated as a pseudogene. CDR3 size: 20 residues. CDR3 in amino acids: CASSKGPTTGGGPNYNEQFF. The CDR3 coding sequence is TGTGCCAGCAGCAAAGGCCCTACTACGGGCGGGGGACCTAACTACAATGAGCAGTTCTTC.

The chain links TRBV30 to TRBJ1-4; the D gene is possibly TRBD1 (5 bases). The CDR3 is made up of 17 amino acids. CDR1 GTSNPN and CDR2 SVGIG come from the germline V gene (reference sequence). Between the trimmed V and J ends, which lost 3 bases and 0 bases, there was a span of 17 bases. CDR3 in DNA: TGTGCCTGGAGATATGGAGATGGGGGGGCAACTAATGAAAAACTGTTTTTT. Its translation is CAWRYGDGGATNEKLFF.

V is TRBV5-1 and J is TRBJ2-1, with 9 bases identical to TRBD2. The CDR3 consists of 17 residues. Germline CDR1 reads SGHRS; CDR2 reads YFSETQ. Trimming cost V 0 bases and J 8 bases; bases outside gene matches: 12. CDR3 coding DNA: TGCGCCAGCAGCTTGGGACTAGCGGCCCGGGTGATGGATGAGCAGTTCTTC. It yields the protein CASSLGLAARVMDEQFF.

CDR3 in amino acids: CASSHGLIVDTEAFF. Written as DNA, the CDR3 is TGCGCCAGCAGCCACGGACTAATCGTCGACACTGAAGCTTTCTTT. The rearrangement uses TRBV5-1 and TRBJ1-1, with D hard to call. The CDR3 has 15 residues. The germline CDR1 and CDR2 sequences are SGHRS and YFSETQ. The V and J ends lost 4 bases and 3 bases respectively, with 16 bases between them.

The chain carries TRBV7-3 and TRBJ1-6; 12 bases map to TRBD1. The V segment lost 2 bases and the J segment 8 bases; nucleotides outside the gene matches: 7. The CDR3 loop spans 17 amino acids. From germline, CDR1 is SGHTA and CDR2 FQGTGA. CDR3 nucleotides: TGTGCCAGCAGCTTACAGGGGACAGGGGGCCGGTATTCACCCCTCCACTTT. It yields the protein CASSLQGTGGRYSPLHF.

This clone was seen only a few times. V is TRBV28 and J is TRBJ1-1, with a possible D match to TRBD1 (5 bases). With 8 bases removed from V and 4 bases from J, the gap between germline ends came to 17 bases. Germline V gene sequence: CDR1 MDHEN, CDR2 SYDVKM. The CDR3 extends over 14 amino acids. The DNA of the CDR3 is TGTGCCAGCTCCATGGGGGGATCCGGCACTGAAGCTTTCTTT. It codes for CASSMGGSGTEAFF. The variable domain in full, completed from reference TRBV28 and TRBJ1-1, reads DVKVTQSSRYLVKRTGEKVFLECVQDMDHENMFWYRQDPGLGLRLIYFSYDVKMKEKGDIPEGYSVSREKKERFSLILESASTNQTSMYLCASSMGGSGTEAFFGQGTRLTVV.

The chain is built from TRBV28 and TRBJ2-5; 7 nucleotides align to TRBD1. The end of the DNA is better explained by TRBJ2-7, so the J call may be wrong. This CDR3 is 14 amino acids long. Germline V gives CDR1 MDHEN, CDR2 SYDVKM. DNA of the CDR3: TGTGCCAGCAGTATGCCGGGACAGCATTACGAGCAGTACTTC. Amino acids: CASSMPGQHYEQYF.

This clone was detected only a few times. The chain employs TRBV14 and TRBJ1-5; D is possibly TRBD1 (5 bases). The CDR3 is made up of 15 amino acids. V shed 4 bases and J shed 3 bases, with 13 bases lying between them. CDR1 and CDR2 from the germline V gene are SGHDN and FVKESK. DNA for the CDR3: TGTGCCAGCAGCCCGAACAGGATTTACAATCAGCCCCAGCATTTT. Protein: CASSPNRIYNQPQHF.

The rearrangement links TRBV28 to TRBJ1-1; a possible D gene is TRBD1 (5 bases). The V end was cut by 5 bases, the J end by 0 bases, with 13 bases between. The CDR3 is made up of 15 amino acids. The germline V gene has CDR1 MDHEN and CDR2 SYDVKM. CDR3: CASSPPTVMNTEAFF. CDR3 DNA sequence: TGTGCCAGCAGTCCCCCGACAGTCATGAACACTGAAGCTTTCTTT.

As for this clone: Other DNA sequences within the sample encode an identical CDR3. This sequence joins TRBV4-3 and TRBJ1-4; tentatively, D is TRBD1 (5 bases). Germline V CDR1 and CDR2: LGHNA, YSLEER. Deletions cut 1 base from V and 7 bases from J, with 10 bases between. This CDR3 spans 14 amino acids. The CDR3 spells CASSQGGVGEKLFF. CDR3 nucleotide sequence: TGCGCCAGCAGCCAAGGGGGGGTCGGTGAAAAACTGTTTTTT.

In regard to this clone: At one of its ends the junction is not consistent with the germline gene, which may arise from a read error. The chain combines TRBV7-9 with TRBJ1-5; D gene ambiguous. Germline values: CDR1 SEHNR, CDR2 FQNEAQ (reference sequence). The CDR3 is 16 amino acids. In nucleotides, the CDR3 is TGTTCCAGCAGCTTAGCCCATGTGGCAGTCAATCAGCCCCAGCATTTT. It specifies CSSSLAHVAVNQPQHF.

This clone appeared a single time. This chain uses TRBV6-5 with TRBJ1-4; D might be TRBD1 (6 bases). The CDR3 has 13 residues. V gave up 6 bases and J gave up 8 bases, with 13 bases separating them. Per germline, CDR1 MNHEY and CDR2 SVGAGI. The CDR3 region is CASSRRTAEKLFF. CDR3 sequence (DNA): TGTGCCAGCAGCCGCAGGACAGCCGAAAAACTGTTTTTT.

V usage is TRBV2 and J usage is TRBJ1-1; D possibly corresponds to TRBD1 (5 bases). Germline CDR1 and CDR2: SNHLY and FYNNEI. CDR3 length: 12 residues. V gave up 2 bases and J gave up 7 bases, with 8 bases separating them. CDR3 sequence: CASSEIGVEAFF. In DNA, the CDR3 is TGTGCCAGCAGTGAAATAGGGGTTGAAGCTTTCTTT. The variable domain in full, completed from reference TRBV2 and TRBJ1-1, reads EPEVTQTPSHQVTQMGQEVILRCVPISNHLYFYWYRQILGQKVEFLVSFYNNEISEKSEIFDDQFSVERPDGSNFTLKIRSTKLEDSAMYFCASSEIGVEAFFGQGTRLTVV.

The chain combines TRBV6-6 with TRBJ2-2; D is undetermined. Germline V gives CDR1 MNHNY, CDR2 SVGAGI (reference sequence). The CDR3 totals 13 residues. V lost 6 bases and J lost 7, with 12 bases in between. The CDR3 is CASRTTFDGELFF. CDR3 coding DNA: TGTGCCAGCAGAACTACATTCGACGGGGAGCTGTTTTTT.

This clone was observed a single time. Here the CDR3 DNA reads TGTGCCAGCAGCAAAGCAGGGGACAGCCACAAACTGTTTTTT. It is translated as CASSKAGDSHKLFF. The rearrangement links TRBV21-1 to TRBJ1-4; the DNA was not compared with TRBD1, the D call given in the table. TRBV21-1 is reported as a pseudogene. This CDR3 spans 14 amino acids.

This clone appeared a few times. V is TRBV28 and J is TRBJ2-6; no firm D call. The germline gives CDR1 MDHEN, CDR2 SYDVKM. V lost 7 bases and J lost 0, with 7 bases in between. The CDR3 contains 14 residues. CDR3 sequence (DNA): TGTGCCAGCACCCTAAGCTCTGGGGCCAACGTCCTGACTTTC. Residues: CASTLSSGANVLTF.

The chain uses TRBV5-1 and TRBJ2-1, with 9 bases lining up with TRBD2. The germline gives CDR1 SGHRS, CDR2 YFSETQ. The V segment lost 3 bases and the J segment 5 bases; nucleotides outside the gene matches: 6. The length of the CDR3 is 15 residues. Here the CDR3 reads CASSSLAGRDNEQFF. The CDR3, as DNA: TGCGCCAGCAGCTCCCTAGCGGGGAGAGACAATGAGCAGTTCTTC.

J is TRBJ2-2 and V is TRBV6-1, with D maybe TRBD2 (6 bases). The CDR3 is made up of 14 amino acids. Trimming stripped 6 bases from V and 6 bases from J, with 14 bases between. Germline-derived CDR1 and CDR2 are MNHNS and SASEGT. The DNA for the CDR3 is TGTGCCAGCAGGCTCCGAGGGACTGCCGGGGAGCTGTTTTTT. Its translation: CASRLRGTAGELFF.